A selection of T cell receptor beta chains follows, all from one sample in a study of response to subunit inactivated influenza vaccine. TCRdb re-called the RT-PCR reads with MiXCR, one entry per CDR3 protein. The profile covers over 650,000 distinct CDR3 sequences, with around 18% appearing a single time and under 13% taken by the ten largest. The sample consisted of PBMCs from blood, taken 4 to 6 days after vaccination. These receptors were taken from a man aged 50-59 years who received an inactivated influenza vaccine. CDR3s include the opening cysteine and the closing phenylalanine or tryptophan. The D gene is left open where the match is weak. Where a row states a size, it is once, few, many or the class of an expanded clone; other rows omit it.

cdr3_length | j_call | v_call | d_call | clone_size | cdr3_aa | cdr3_nt
16 | TRBJ1-2 | TRBV12-3/TRBV12-4 | NA | few | CASSLNLVASYYGYTF | TGTGCCAGCAGTTTAAATCTTGTGGCCAGCTACTATGGCTACACCTTC
16 | TRBJ2-3 | TRBV20-1 | TRBD2 | NA | CSAAGGRAGAADTQYF | TGCAGTGCGGCGGGGGGTCGGGCGGGAGCTGCAGATACGCAGTATTTT
15 | TRBJ2-5 | TRBV5-1 | TRBD1 | NA | CASSTGQGAWETQYF | TGCGCCAGCAGCACCGGACAGGGGGCTTGGGAGACCCAGTACTTC
15 | TRBJ2-7 | TRBV20-1 | NA | NA | CSADSGTVLTYEQYF | TGCAGTGCTGATTCCGGGACCGTCCTTACCTACGAGCAGTACTTC
13 | TRBJ2-1 | TRBV20-1 | TRBD2 | many | CSAINLAGNEQFF | TGCAGTGCTATAAACCTAGCGGGCAATGAGCAGTTCTTC
15 | TRBJ2-7 | TRBV4-3 | TRBD2 | few | CASSQDSSGAYEQYF | TGCGCCAGCAGCCAAGACTCCAGCGGGGCCTACGAGCAGTACTTC
17 | TRBJ2-5 | TRBV4-2 | NA | few | CASSQVPRSTFQETQYF | TGTGCCAGCAGCCAAGTCCCGAGAAGTACGTTCCAAGAGACCCAGTACTTC
12 | TRBJ1-1 | TRBV12-3/TRBV12-4 | NA | many | CASSPGGTEAFF | TGTGCCAGCAGTCCGGGGGGCACTGAAGCTTTCTTT
16 | TRBJ1-6 | TRBV20-1 | TRBD1 | few | CSARAGTGVYNSPLHF | TGCAGTGCTAGAGCTGGGACAGGGGTTTATAATTCACCCCTCCACTTT
14 | TRBJ1-2 | TRBV27 | TRBD1 | many | CASGLGQGNYGYTF | TGTGCCAGCGGCCTAGGACAGGGGAACTATGGCTACACCTTC
13 | TRBJ2-7 | TRBV19 | NA | few | CASSIRDTYEQYF | TGTGCCAGTAGTATAAGGGATACCTACGAGCAGTACTTC
12 | TRBJ2-5 | TRBV28 | NA | few | CASSAPWETQYF | TGTGCCAGCAGTGCACCGTGGGAGACCCAGTACTTC
13 | TRBJ1-2 | TRBV12-3/TRBV12-4 | TRBD1 | many | CASSQDRVGGYTF | TGTGCCAGCAGCCAGGACAGGGTTGGTGGCTACACCTTC
16 | TRBJ2-5 | TRBV7-3 | TRBD2 | NA | CASSWRGSGSRETQYF | TGTGCCAGCAGCTGGCGGGGGAGCGGGAGCCGAGAGACCCAGTACTTC
15 | TRBJ2-7 | TRBV4-1 | NA | NA | CASSQDLGDSGEQYF | TGCGCCAGCAGCCAAGATTTGGGGGACTCCGGCGAGCAGTACTTC
14 | TRBJ1-3 | TRBV5-1 | NA | NA | CASSPQTTGNTIYF | TGCGCCAGCAGCCCTCAGACTACGGGAAACACCATATATTTT
14 | TRBJ2-7 | TRBV7-9 | TRBD1 | many | CASSAGQEDYEQYF | TGTGCCAGCAGCGCGGGACAGGAGGACTACGAGCAGTACTTC
14 | TRBJ2-2 | TRBV30 | NA | many | CAWSVGLWDGELFF | TGTGCCTGGAGTGTGGGCCTATGGGACGGGGAGCTGTTTTTT
12 | TRBJ2-3 | TRBV28 | NA | NA | CASRLEGDTQYF | TGTGCCAGCAGACTCGAGGGGGATACGCAGTATTTT
14 | TRBJ2-5 | TRBV20-1 | NA | few | CSARDTTGAETQYF | TGCAGTGCTAGAGATACGACGGGAGCAGAGACCCAGTACTTC
15 | TRBJ2-3 | TRBV6-5 | TRBD2 | many | CASSYSSSGGNTQYF | TGTGCCAGCAGTTACTCTTCATCGGGGGGGAATACGCAGTATTTT
15 | TRBJ2-3 | TRBV11-1 | NA | NA | CASSFRSGGTDTQYF | TGTGCCAGCAGCTTCCGGTCCGGAGGAACAGATACGCAGTATTTT
12 | TRBJ1-1 | TRBV7-2 | NA | NA | CASSGQGLEAFF | TGTGCCAGCAGCGGCCAGGGATTGGAAGCTTTCTTT
12 | TRBJ1-5 | TRBV7-8 | NA | few | CASSLQVQPQHF | TGTGCCAGCAGTCTACAGGTTCAGCCCCAGCATTTT
13 | TRBJ2-3 | TRBV5-6 | NA | many | CASSRYMRDTQYF | TGTGCCAGCAGCCGTTACATGCGAGATACGCAGTATTTT
18 | TRBJ2-5 | TRBV7-8 | NA | few | CASSLARVWAGSTETQYF | TGTGCCAGCAGCTTAGCGCGTGTCTGGGCGGGATCGACAGAGACCCAGTACTTC
14 | TRBJ1-1 | TRBV6-1 | TRBD1 | few | CASSPRGKNTEAFF | TGTGCCAGCAGTCCCAGGGGGAAGAACACTGAAGCTTTCTTT
15 | TRBJ1-2 | TRBV6-5 | NA | few | CASSYGRDGRYGYTF | TGTGCCAGCAGTTACGGCCGGGACGGTCGCTATGGCTACACCTTC
14 | TRBJ2-7 | TRBV20-1 | NA | few | CSASELGLGYEQYF | TGCAGTGCTAGTGAGCTGGGACTGGGCTACGAGCAGTACTTC
16 | TRBJ2-7 | TRBV7-2 | TRBD2 | few | CASSLALGGRANEQYF | TGTGCCAGCAGCTTAGCGCTGGGAGGGAGGGCGAACGAGCAGTACTTC
14 | TRBJ2-7 | TRBV5-6 | NA | once | CASSPVSTVHEQYF | TGTGCCAGCAGCCCCGTATCAACGGTCCACGAGCAGTACTTC
14 | TRBJ2-5 | TRBV29-1 | TRBD2 | NA | CSADTSGRGETQYF | TGCAGCGCTGATACTAGCGGGAGGGGTGAGACCCAGTACTTC
14 | TRBJ2-5 | TRBV5-6 | TRBD1 | NA | CASSYTGAEETQYF | TGTGCCAGCAGCTATACAGGGGCGGAGGAGACCCAGTACTTC
15 | TRBJ2-1 | TRBV5-1 | NA | many | CASSLEPGRHNEQFF | TGCGCCAGCAGCTTGGAGCCAGGGCGACACAATGAGCAGTTCTTC
14 | TRBJ1-4 | TRBV7-9 | NA | NA | CASSFTGGNEKLFF | TGTGCCAGCAGCTTTACGGGGGGTAATGAAAAACTGTTTTTT
17 | TRBJ2-4 | TRBV28 | TRBD1 | NA | CASSLRPSRGGIDIQYF | TGTGCCAGCAGTTTACGCCCATCGAGAGGGGGCATAGACATTCAGTACTTC
17 | TRBJ2-2 | TRBV7-2 | NA | NA | CASSPTILRGRTGELFF | TGTGCCAGCAGCCCGACCATTTTGCGGGGGCGGACCGGGGAGCTGTTTTTT
17 | TRBJ2-1 | TRBV9 | TRBD2 | NA | CASSVASQGGRYNEQFF | TGTGCCAGCAGCGTAGCCAGTCAGGGCGGGAGGTACAATGAGCAGTTCTTC
13 | TRBJ1-2 | TRBV5-1 | NA | NA | CASSFNRDYGYTF | TGCGCCAGCAGCTTCAACCGGGACTATGGCTACACCTTC
16 | TRBJ2-5 | TRBV20-1 | NA | few | CSARDGTREWQETQYF | TGCAGTGCTAGAGATGGAACTAGAGAGTGGCAAGAGACCCAGTACTTC
15 | TRBJ2-3 | TRBV7-9 | NA | once | CASSLVSQGGDTQYF | TGTGCCAGCAGCTTAGTGTCCCAGGGAGGAGATACGCAGTATTTT
13 | TRBJ1-2 | TRBV29-1 | NA | NA | CSVDQGMNRGYTF | TGCAGCGTTGATCAAGGGATGAATCGTGGCTACACCTTC
15 | TRBJ2-2 | TRBV5-1 | TRBD1 | few | CASRPGTGDTGELFF | TGCGCCAGCAGACCCGGGACAGGGGACACCGGGGAGCTGTTTTTT
19 | TRBJ1-1 | TRBV5-6 | NA | few | CASSLKLFPDTNPGAEAFF | TGTGCCAGCAGCTTGAAGCTCTTCCCGGACACAAACCCGGGGGCTGAAGCTTTCTTT